This TCR beta chain appears in the sequencing data of a study of blood T cell repertoires in COVID-19. Looking at the study overall: The United States, Italy and Spain provided the acute and convalescent COVID-19 samples. T cells, B-cell-depleted T cells, or PBMCs provided the cDNA or gDNA that served as material.

CDR3 length: 14 residues. Germline CDR1 reads LGHNT; CDR2 reads FRNRAP. The V gene end was trimmed by 5 bases and the J gene end by 2 bases; junction bases not matched to a gene: 1. Authors' analysis steps: Estimation of nucleated cell counts was performed using reference gene primer amplification. This table comes from immunoSEQ multiplex PCR, and its TCRdb copy is limited to in-frame clones, with some not included. Clonal size and the V and J genes are those of that table, whereas D and trimming came from the DNA. The table records approximately 79,000 clones, 75% to 90% of them present only once. The sample comprised peripheral blood. The chain couples TRBV12-5 to TRBJ1-5; 9 bases match TRBD1. The receptor was derived from a man in his 60s with acute or convalescent COVID-19. In nucleotides, the CDR3 is TGTGCTAGTGGTCGGACAGGGGGCAATCAGCCCCAGCATTTT. This encodes CASGRTGGNQPQHF.